This is a list of T cell receptor beta chains from one sample in a study of blood T cell repertoires in COVID-19. Clones were sequenced by immunoSEQ multiplex PCR, and TCRdb holds only the in-frame ones, with some missing. This sample yields about 3,400 clones, of which 65% to 85% are seen a single time; about a fifth belongs to the top ten. Sequenced material: peripheral blood. Receptor source: a human donor in a cohort sampled during active COVID-19. Both conserved end residues are trimmed from each CDR3. A D gene is named only where the DNA matches it firmly.

J gene | D gene | V gene | CDR3 protein
TRBJ2-2 | NA | TRBV5-1 | ASSLTTVNTGELF
TRBJ2-3 | TRBD2 | TRBV6-2/TRBV6-3 | ASSKGLAGGLSTQY
TRBJ1-4 | NA | TRBV21-1 | AIQDRVEEKLF
TRBJ1-1 | NA | TRBV19 | ASSISRVRTEAF
TRBJ1-2 | TRBD1 | TRBV9 | ASSAGTGSGYT
TRBJ2-7 | TRBD2 | TRBV7-2 | ASSFSGGAKEQY
TRBJ2-7 | NA | TRBV5-1 | ASSSLGSEQY
TRBJ1-3 | TRBD1 | TRBV7-9 | ASSSQGADTIY
TRBJ2-3 | NA | TRBV19 | ASSQRSGSTDTQY
TRBJ1-6 | NA | TRBV14 | ASSQTVRSYNSPLH
TRBJ1-1 | NA | TRBV7-8 | ASSLADRRNTEAF
TRBJ2-7 | TRBD2 | TRBV6-1 | ASSVDLGGGSYEQY
TRBJ1-4 | NA | TRBV2 | ASSETRQSEKLF
TRBJ2-3 | TRBD1 | TRBV2 | ASKDRGSTDTQY
TRBJ1-3 | NA | TRBV7-9 | ATDATWSSGNTIY
TRBJ1-2 | NA | TRBV12-3/TRBV12-4 | ASRRQLYGYT
TRBJ2-1 | NA | TRBV29-1 | SVEVLSSYNEQF
TRBJ1-1 | TRBD1 | TRBV2 | ASRERDRANTEAF
TRBJ2-3 | NA | TRBV6-5 | ASSLGPDTQY
TRBJ1-2 | NA | TRBV15 | ATSRDPRGKKDGYT
TRBJ2-2 | NA | TRBV5-1 | ASSVIGGRTRGELF
TRBJ2-6 | TRBD1 | TRBV5-1 | ASRRPGQLSSGANVLT
TRBJ1-2 | TRBD1 | TRBV27 | ASSSLGTAANYGYT
TRBJ2-5 | TRBD1 | TRBV3-1/TRBV3-2 | ASSPRGTGGETQY
TRBJ2-3 | NA | TRBV7-9 | ASSPEGAMAQY
TRBJ1-1 | NA | TRBV10-3 | AISEGLSKTEAF
TRBJ2-1 | NA | TRBV6-6 | ASSYSAGLYNEQF
TRBJ2-3 | NA | TRBV14 | ASSQLGGQGTDTQY
TRBJ2-1 | NA | TRBV12-3/TRBV12-4 | ASSLPYNEQF
TRBJ2-7 | NA | TRBV7-9 | ASSPLSYEQY
TRBJ1-3 | TRBD1 | TRBV19 | ASRQGSPSSGNTIY
TRBJ1-1 | TRBD1 | TRBV7-9 | ASSQPRQGETEAF
TRBJ1-1 | NA | TRBV6-5 | ASSPGLPEAF
TRBJ2-7 | NA | TRBV5-6 | ASSLPNPGEQY
TRBJ1-2 | TRBD1 | TRBV25-1 | ASSELGTGGLDGYT
TRBJ2-2 | NA | TRBV15 | ATSRGRGNTGELF
TRBJ2-5 | TRBD2 | TRBV7-6 | ASSSGLAGGLKTQY
TRBJ2-7 | NA | TRBV4-1 | ASSQDTSTGDYEQY
TRBJ2-7 | NA | TRBV20-1 | SASSLEGDEQY
TRBJ2-1 | NA | TRBV5-5 | ASTRDTRSEQF
TRBJ2-2 | TRBD2 | TRBV9 | ASSVVAGDTGELF
TRBJ2-7 | TRBD1 | TRBV19 | ASQGQGGSDEQY
TRBJ2-4 | TRBD2 | TRBV7-2 | ASRLAGGPSRAKNIQY
TRBJ2-3 | TRBD2 | TRBV18 | ASSPYGTSPTDTQY
TRBJ1-1 | NA | TRBV5-1 | ASSLQGNTEAF
TRBJ2-5 | TRBD1 | TRBV7-8 | ASSPTGGETQY
TRBJ1-2 | NA | TRBV5-1 | ASSLAQGKGGYT
TRBJ2-3 | NA | TRBV6-6 | ASGPGGDTQY
TRBJ2-1 | NA | TRBV4-3 | ASSQESQAGGIYNEQF
TRBJ1-3 | TRBD1 | TRBV5-1 | ASSLGGTGSGNTIY
TRBJ1-5 | TRBD1 | TRBV28 | AAQGQRNNQPQH
TRBJ1-2 | TRBD1 | TRBV30 | AWDGGQGGGYT
TRBJ2-3 | TRBD2 | TRBV7-2 | ASSQQVAGGPQDTQY
TRBJ1-1 | NA | TRBV13 | ASSRGDRDTEAF